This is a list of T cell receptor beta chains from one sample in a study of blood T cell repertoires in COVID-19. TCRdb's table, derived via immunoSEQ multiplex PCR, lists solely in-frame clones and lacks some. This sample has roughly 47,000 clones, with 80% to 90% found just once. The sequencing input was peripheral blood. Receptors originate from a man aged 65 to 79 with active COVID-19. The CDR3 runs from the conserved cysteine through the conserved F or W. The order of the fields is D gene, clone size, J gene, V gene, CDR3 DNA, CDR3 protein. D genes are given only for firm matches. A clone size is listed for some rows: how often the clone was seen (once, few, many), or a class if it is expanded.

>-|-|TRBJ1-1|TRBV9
TGTGCCAGCAGCGTAGCCCCGACAGGCCGGAACACTGAAGCTTTCTTT
CASSVAPTGRNTEAFF
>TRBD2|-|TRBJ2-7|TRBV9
TGTGCCAGCAGCGTGGGCGGGGGGGGAACCTACGAGCAGTACTTC
CASSVGGGGTYEQYF
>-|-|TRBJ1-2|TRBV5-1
TGCGCCAGCAGCCCCGCCGAGGGCTATGGCTACACCTTC
CASSPAEGYGYTF
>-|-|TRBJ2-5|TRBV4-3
TGCGCCAGCAGACCTTACTACAGGGCTGGGGAGACCCAGTACTTC
CASRPYYRAGETQYF
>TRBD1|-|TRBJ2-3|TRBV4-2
TGTGCCAGCAGCCAACCGGGACAGGGGGCAACAGATACGCAGTATTTT
CASSQPGQGATDTQYF
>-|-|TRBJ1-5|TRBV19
TGTGCCAGTAGTATTGAAGGGAGAAGATATCAGCCCCAGCATTTT
CASSIEGRRYQPQHF
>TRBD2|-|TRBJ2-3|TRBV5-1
TGCGCCAGCAGTCCCCTAGCGGGGGGCGGCTCAGATACGCAGTATTTT
CASSPLAGGGSDTQYF
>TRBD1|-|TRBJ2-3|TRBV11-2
TGTGCCAGCAGCGCCGGTAGACAGGGGGATACGCAGTATTTT
CASSAGRQGDTQYF
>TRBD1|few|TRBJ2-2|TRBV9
TGTGCCAGCAGCCCAGGGGGCCTAGACACCGGGGAGCTGTTTTTT
CASSPGGLDTGELFF
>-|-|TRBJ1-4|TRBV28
TGTGCCAGCAAGAGTTTATACAATAGCGATGAAAAACTGTTTTTT
CASKSLYNSDEKLFF
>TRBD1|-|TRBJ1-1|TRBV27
TGTGCCAGCAGTTCTTTAGGGAAGGGACAGCTGAACACTGAAGCTTTCTTT
CASSSLGKGQLNTEAFF
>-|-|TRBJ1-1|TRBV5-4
TGTGCCAGCGGCGCCTCGCGCGGGCTTGACACTGAAGCTTTCTTT
CASGASRGLDTEAFF
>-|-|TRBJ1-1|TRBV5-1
TGCGCCAGCAGCCCTGACACCTTGAACACTGAAGCTTTCTTT
CASSPDTLNTEAFF
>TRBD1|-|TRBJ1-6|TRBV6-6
TGTGCCGCCGCGGGGGGGGACAGGGGGACACCCCTCCACTTT
CAAAGGDRGTPLHF
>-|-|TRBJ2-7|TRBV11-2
TGTGCCAGCAGCTTACCGTCGGTCTACGAGCAGTACTTC
CASSLPSVYEQYF
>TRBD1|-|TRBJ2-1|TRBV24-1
TGTGCCACCAGTGATGCGACAGGGGCGCGCCCTGACAATGAGCAGTTCTTC
CATSDATGARPDNEQFF
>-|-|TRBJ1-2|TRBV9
TGTGCCAGCGGGAAGGTCGGGAGTTATGGCTACACCTTC
CASGKVGSYGYTF
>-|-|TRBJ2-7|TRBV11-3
TGTGCCAGCAGCCCCGGGGTATCCTACGAGCAGTACTTC
CASSPGVSYEQYF
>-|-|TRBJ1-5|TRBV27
TGTGCCAGCAGTGATACAGGGAGGGGGGGGTGGCCCCAGCATTTT
CASSDTGRGGWPQHF
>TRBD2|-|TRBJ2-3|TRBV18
TGTGCCAGCTCACCCCTACTAGCGGGAGGGTCCACAGATACGCAGTATTTT
CASSPLLAGGSTDTQYF
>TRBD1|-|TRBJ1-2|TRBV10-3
TGTGCCATCCGACAGGGGGCGGACTATGGCTACACCTTC
CAIRQGADYGYTF
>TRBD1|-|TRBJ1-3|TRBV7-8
TGTGCCAGCAGCTTAGACAGGGGGGCCGGAAACACCATATATTTT
CASSLDRGAGNTIYF
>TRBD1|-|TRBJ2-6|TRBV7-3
TGTGCCAGCAGCTCTTACAGGGGTTCGGCCAACGTCCTGACTTTC
CASSSYRGSANVLTF
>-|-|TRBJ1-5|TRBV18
TGTGCCAGCTCACCCAATTCCAATCAGCCCCAGCATTTT
CASSPNSNQPQHF
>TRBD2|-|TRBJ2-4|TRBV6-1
TGTGCCAGCAGTGAAGCGCTTCGCCTAGCGGGGGCTCTAGCCAAAAACATTCAGTACTTC
CASSEALRLAGALAKNIQYF
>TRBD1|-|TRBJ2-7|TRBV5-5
TGTGCCAGCAAGCTAACCGGTGGGGACAGGTCGACCTACGAGCAGTACTTC
CASKLTGGDRSTYEQYF
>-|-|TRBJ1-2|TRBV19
-
CASTSGQNYGYTF
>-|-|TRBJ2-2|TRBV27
TGTGCCAGCAGTTTGGCCAGCGCGAACACCGGGGAGCTGTTTTTT
CASSLASANTGELFF
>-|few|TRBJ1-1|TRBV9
TGTGCCAGCAGCGTACGGGTAAGCACTGAAGCTTTCTTT
CASSVRVSTEAFF
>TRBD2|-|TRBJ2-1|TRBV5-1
TGCGCCAGCAGCTTAGTCGGCGGGGGGGCAGCGGAGCAGTTCTTC
CASSLVGGGAAEQFF
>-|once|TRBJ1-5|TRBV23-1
TGCGCCAGCAGTCAATCTATCAGGGCCCCTCAGCCCCAGCATTTT
CASSQSIRAPQPQHF
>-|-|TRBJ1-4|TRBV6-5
TGTGCCAGCTATAGGACAGCCGCGAATGAAAAACTGTTTTTT
CASYRTAANEKLFF